This TCR beta chain was captured in a study of CD8 T cells in Susac syndrome. The CDR3 runs to 12 residues. Trimming cost V 3 bases and J 4 bases, with 10 bases left between them. Looked up from germline, CDR1 is SQVTM and CDR2 is ANQGSEA. The sequenced target, TCR beta, came from blood CD8+ and CD4+ T cells. Healthy donors served as age- and sex-matched controls. An amount of RNA that ranged from roughly 0.45 to 1 ug was reverse transcribed with random hexamers. The amplification used immunoSEQ multiplex PCR on TCR beta CDR3; it spanned 54 Vbeta and 13 Jbeta. TCRdb fed the immunoSEQ multiplex PCR reads into MiXCR, producing one record per CDR3 protein. The repertoire holds 100,000 to 150,000 distinct CDR3 sequences, with more than 90% as singletons.

The sequence came from a human donor in good health. The chain combines TRBV29-1 with TRBJ2-7; tentatively, D is TRBD1 (6 bases). The specimen was CD4+ T cells from PBMCs. This chain's CDR3 is CSVEDRQYEQYF. The CDR3, as DNA: TGCAGCGTTGAGGACAGACAGTACGAGCAGTACTTC.